Sequencing of this T cell receptor (beta chain) was carried out in a study of blood T cells in healthy people across ages. Combining a sample-barcoded 5' primer with a J-beta primer mix, a second PCR ran for about 7 to 12 cycles. Any given sample supplied a minimum of 2.5 million CDR3-containing paired-end reads. TCRdb re-derived calls from the 5' RACE reads in MiXCR, one entry per CDR3 protein. Of roughly 1,500,000 distinct CDR3 sequences in the sample, 42% were seen once. Whole-study results and caveats: A roughly linear age-dependent decrease characterized TCR beta diversity per million T cells.

It was approximately 10 milliliters of peripheral blood that were drawn from each donor. Extractions gave at least 5.5 micrograms of total RNA per sample. Trimming took 2 bases from V and 6 from J; bases not matched to a gene: 5. The CDR3 consists of 14 residues. Germline values: CDR1 GTSNPN, CDR2 SVGIG (reference sequence). On this clonotype itself: Its antigen is unidentified.

The sample taken for sequencing was blood. The origin of this receptor is a young woman in good health. V and J are TRBV30 and TRBJ2-3; the match to TRBD1 covers 10 bases. CDR3: CAWSLTGGSDTQYF. CDR3 DNA sequence: TGTGCCTGGAGTTTGACAGGGGGCTCGGATACGCAGTATTTT.